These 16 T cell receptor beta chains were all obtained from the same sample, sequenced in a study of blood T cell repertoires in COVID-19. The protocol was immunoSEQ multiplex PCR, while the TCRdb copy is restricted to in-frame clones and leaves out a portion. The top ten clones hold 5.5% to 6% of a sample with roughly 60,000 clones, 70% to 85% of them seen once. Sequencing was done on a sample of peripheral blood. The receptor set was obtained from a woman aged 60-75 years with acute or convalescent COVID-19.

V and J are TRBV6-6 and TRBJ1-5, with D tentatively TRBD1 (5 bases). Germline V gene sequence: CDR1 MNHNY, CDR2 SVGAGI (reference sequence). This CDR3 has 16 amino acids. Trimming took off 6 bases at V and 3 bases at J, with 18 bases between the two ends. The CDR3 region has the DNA TGTGCCAGCAGCCCAGACGGACACCGAAACAATCAGCCCCAGCATTTT. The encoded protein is CASSPDGHRNNQPQHF.

The CDR3 DNA sequence: TGCGCCAGCAGCTTGGAGGGACTAGCGGCGGGGTATTCCTACAATGAGCAGTTCTTC. Its translation is CASSLEGLAAGYSYNEQFF. The J gene is TRBJ2-1, the V gene TRBV5-1; 11 nucleotides match TRBD2. In germline, CDR1 is SGHRS, CDR2 YFSETQ. There are 19 residues in the CDR3. Losses at the gene ends were 0 bases for V and 1 base for J; bases not matched to a gene: 9.

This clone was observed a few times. CDR3: CASSLQGIEQYF. CDR3 in DNA: TGTGCCAGCAGCCTACAGGGAATCGAGCAGTACTTC. This chain connects TRBV11-2 to TRBJ2-7, with a weak D call TRBD1 (6 bases). V was trimmed by 5 bases and J by 6 bases, leaving 11 bases between them. The CDR3 extends over 12 amino acids. The germline gives CDR1 SGHAT, CDR2 FQNNGV.

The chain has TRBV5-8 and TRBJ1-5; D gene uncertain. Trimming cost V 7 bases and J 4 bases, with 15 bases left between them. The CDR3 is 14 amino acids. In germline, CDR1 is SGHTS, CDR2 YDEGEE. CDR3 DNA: TGTGCCAGCTCGGGAGGTCAGGTGAATCAGCCCCAGCATTTT. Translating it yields CASSGGQVNQPQHF. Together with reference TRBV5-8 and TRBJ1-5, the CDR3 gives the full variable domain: EAGVTQSPTHLIKTRGQQATLRCSPISGHTSVYWYQQALGLGLQFLLWYDEGEERNRGNFPPRFSGRQFPNYSSELNVNALELEDSALYLCASSGGQVNQPQHFGDGTRLSIL.

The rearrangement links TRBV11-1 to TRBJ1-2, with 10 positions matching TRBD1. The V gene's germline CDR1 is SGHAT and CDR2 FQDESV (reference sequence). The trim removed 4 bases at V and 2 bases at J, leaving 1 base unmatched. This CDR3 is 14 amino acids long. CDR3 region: CASSSTGGNYGYTF. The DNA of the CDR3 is TGTGCCAGCAGCTCGACAGGGGGCAACTATGGCTACACCTTC.

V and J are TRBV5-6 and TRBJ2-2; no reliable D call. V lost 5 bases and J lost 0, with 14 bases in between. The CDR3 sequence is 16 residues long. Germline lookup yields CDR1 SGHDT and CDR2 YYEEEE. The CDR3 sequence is CASRALTRTNTGELFF. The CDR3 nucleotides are TGTGCCAGCAGGGCGTTGACGAGGACGAACACCGGGGAGCTGTTTTTT.

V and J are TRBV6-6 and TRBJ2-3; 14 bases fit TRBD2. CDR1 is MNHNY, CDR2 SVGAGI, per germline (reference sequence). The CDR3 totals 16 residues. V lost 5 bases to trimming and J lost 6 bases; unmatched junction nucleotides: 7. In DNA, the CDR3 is TGTGCCAGCAGTGGCCGACTAGCGGGGGGGTTTGATACGCAGTATTTT. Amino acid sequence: CASSGRLAGGFDTQYF.

CDR3 in amino acids: CASSTQQGAIYEAFF. CDR3 bases: TGTGCCAGCAGCACCCAACAGGGGGCGATTTATGAAGCTTTCTTT. The V call is TRBV7-9, the J call TRBJ1-1, with 9 positions matching TRBD1. The V and J ends lost 5 bases and 7 bases, in that order; junction bases with no gene match: 11. CDR3 length: 15 amino acids. Germline CDR1 SEHNR, CDR2 FQNEAQ (reference sequence). The variable domain in full, with the rest retrieved from reference TRBV7-9 and TRBJ1-1, is DTGVSQNPRHKITKRGQNVTFRCDPISEHNRLYWYRQTLGQGPEFLTYFQNEAQLEKSRLLSDRFSAERPKGSFSTLEIQRTEQGDSAMYLCASSTQQGAIYEAFFGQGTRLTVV.

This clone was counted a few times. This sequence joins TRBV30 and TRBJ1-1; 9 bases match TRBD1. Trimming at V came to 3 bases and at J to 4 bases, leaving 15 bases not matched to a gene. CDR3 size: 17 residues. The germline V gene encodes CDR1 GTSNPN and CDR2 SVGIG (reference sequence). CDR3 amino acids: CAWSLLRDRDWGTEAFF. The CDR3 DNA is TGTGCCTGGAGCCTTCTGCGGGACAGGGATTGGGGCACTGAAGCTTTCTTT.

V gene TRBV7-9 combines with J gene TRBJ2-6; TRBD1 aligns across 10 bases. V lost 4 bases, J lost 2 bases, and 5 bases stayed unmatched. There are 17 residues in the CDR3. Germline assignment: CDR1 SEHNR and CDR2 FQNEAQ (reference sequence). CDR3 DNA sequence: TGTGCCAGCAGCTCAGACAGGGGGCCAACTGGGGCCAACGTCCTGACTTTC. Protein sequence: CASSSDRGPTGANVLTF.

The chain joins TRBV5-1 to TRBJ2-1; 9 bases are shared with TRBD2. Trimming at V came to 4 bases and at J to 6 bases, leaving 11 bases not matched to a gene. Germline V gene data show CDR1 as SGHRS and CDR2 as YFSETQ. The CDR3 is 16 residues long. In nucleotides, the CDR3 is TGCGCCAGCAGCCGCGTCCCGGGACTAGCTAGCAATGAGCAGTTCTTC. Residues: CASSRVPGLASNEQFF.

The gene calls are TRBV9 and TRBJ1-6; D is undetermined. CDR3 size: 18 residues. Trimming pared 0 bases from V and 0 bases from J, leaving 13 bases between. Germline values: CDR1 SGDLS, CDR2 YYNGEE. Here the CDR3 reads CASSVDMRPSSYNSPLHF. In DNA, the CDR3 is TGTGCCAGCAGCGTAGATATGAGGCCCAGCTCCTATAATTCACCCCTCCACTTT.

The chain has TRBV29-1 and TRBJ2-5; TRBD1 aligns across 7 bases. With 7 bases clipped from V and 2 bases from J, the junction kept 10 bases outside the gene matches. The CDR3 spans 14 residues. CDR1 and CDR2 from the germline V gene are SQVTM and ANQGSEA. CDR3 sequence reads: CSAGPDREQETQYF. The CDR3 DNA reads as TGCAGCGCGGGGCCCGACAGGGAGCAAGAGACCCAGTACTTC.

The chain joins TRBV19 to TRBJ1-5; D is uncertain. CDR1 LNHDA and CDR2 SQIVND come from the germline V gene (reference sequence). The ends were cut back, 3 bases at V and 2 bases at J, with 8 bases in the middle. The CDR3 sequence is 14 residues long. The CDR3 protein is CASSMRARNQPQHF. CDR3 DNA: TGTGCCAGTAGTATGAGGGCACGCAATCAGCCCCAGCATTTT.

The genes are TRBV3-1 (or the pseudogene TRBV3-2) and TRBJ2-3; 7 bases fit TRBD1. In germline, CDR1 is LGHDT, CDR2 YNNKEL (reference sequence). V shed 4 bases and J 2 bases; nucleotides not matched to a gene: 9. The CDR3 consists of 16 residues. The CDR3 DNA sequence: TGTGCCAGCAGCCCGTTATCCGGGACAGTCACAGATACGCAGTATTTT. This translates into CASSPLSGTVTDTQYF.

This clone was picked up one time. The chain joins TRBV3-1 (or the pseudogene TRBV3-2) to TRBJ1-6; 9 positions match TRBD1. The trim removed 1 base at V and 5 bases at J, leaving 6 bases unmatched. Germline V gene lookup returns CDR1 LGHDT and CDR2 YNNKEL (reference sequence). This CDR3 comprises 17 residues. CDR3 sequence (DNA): TGTGCCAGCAGCCAAGTGGGCGGACAGGGGAATAATTCACCCCTCCACTTT. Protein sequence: CASSQVGGQGNNSPLHF.